This T cell receptor beta chain is from a study of shared clonotypes between healthy human individuals. CD4+ cells were split into CD45RA+ naive and CD45RA-negative memory subsets. Only in-frame clones appear in the TCRdb table, and some are missing; sequencing was by immunoSEQ multiplex PCR. The repertoire holds over 1.5 million clones, with nearly 99% as singletons. Sequenced: naive CD4+ T cells sorted from blood. Subset noted: CD45RA+ positively selected. The sequence came from a man aged 25 to 40 in good health.

CDR3 amino acids: CASSQEGEGQVNEKLFF. The CDR3 nucleotides read TGCGCCAGCAGCCAAGAAGGAGAAGGACAGGTTAATGAAAAACTGTTTTTT. The rearrangement links TRBV4-1 to TRBJ1-4; TRBD1 agrees at 7 bases. Germline CDR1 and CDR2: MGHRA and YSYEKL. The V and J ends lost 0 bases and 4 bases, in that order; junction bases with no gene match: 8. The length of the CDR3 is 17 residues.